The T cell receptor (beta chain) under discussion was sequenced for a study of immune evolution from preneoplasia to lung adenocarcinoma (dated by TCRdb to about 2021). In terms of the full investigation: No AAH lesions showed HLA loss of heterozygosity, compared with 7% of AIS, approximately 15% of MIA and 30% to 40% of ADC lesions. The study profiled immune contexture across lung adenocarcinoma precursors and invasive adenocarcinoma using immune gene expression, TCR sequencing and multiplex immunofluorescence. The overall cohort comprised approximately 53 patients with pulmonary nodules who underwent surgical resection. POLYSOLVER was used to infer Class I HLA alleles from exome data, and LOHHLA was used to detect allele-specific HLA loss. The immune data were combined with whole exome sequencing and methylation data from the same cohort of nodules. The sample size was set by how many specimens were available, not by a prior power calculation. A total of under 60 patients contributed TCR sequencing data. Resected precursor lesions (AAH, AIS, MIA) and invasive adenocarcinomas were each compared against paired morphologically normal lung tissue. It was reported in the study that 100 or so samples were used for TCR sequencing. Overall study results and their limits: Normal lung showed the highest clonality, whereas later-stage lesions appeared to have higher T cell density and diversity but lower clonality. Because all patients came from Japan and China, whether the findings apply to Western populations was uncertain. Normal lung had the highest top T cell clone frequencies, and these frequencies appeared to fall progressively from AAH through AIS, MIA and invasive adenocarcinoma. Findings were based on association rather than direct causation; larger cohorts with long-term follow-up and longitudinal biopsies were deemed needed. KRAS-mutant nodules showed the highest T cell clonality compared with EGFR-mutant or double wild-type lesions.

As regards this clone: Its antigen remains undetermined. No quality values exist for individual bases; no much larger clone is one base distant.

In the germline V gene (reference sequence), CDR1 corresponds to LNHDA and CDR2 to SQIVND. Counted from cysteine to phenylalanine, this CDR3 has 16 amino acids. The sequence is cut down to CDR3 DNA, 48 bases in frame from base 1. The junction carries 14 bases between V and J, which are trimmed by 3 bases and 2 bases respectively. Resection was performed on patients in Japan or China between the mid-2010s and the late 2010s. The histologic diagnosis of each case was independently confirmed on H&E slides by two lung cancer pathologists. For nucleic acid extraction, premalignant or tumor cells were enriched by macro-dissection following pathologic assessment. DNA was isolated from FFPE tissue using the AllPrep DNA/RNA FFPE Kit. Using the immunoSEQ hsTCRbeta Kit, TCR beta CDR3 regions were sequenced from DNA. Per the original workflow: The ImmunoSEQ Analyzer was used to analyse the TCR sequencing data. T cell clonality was defined as 1 minus Pielou's evenness computed on productive rearrangements. T cell diversity was measured with the inverse Simpson index on productive templates. T cell density was TCR beta template counts normalized to usable DNA, estimated by amplifying and sequencing housekeeping genes. TCR metrics were compared across histologic stages using two-sided Kruskal-Wallis tests. Drawn from immuneACCESS, this table holds only the in-frame rearrangements with V and J called that TCRdb kept. Clones are partly lost; checked studies trace under half to an unresolved V gene and leave the rest unexplained. That table supplies the V and J calls and clone size; D and trimming were determined from the DNA. This sample lists tens of thousands of clones; over 75% were detected once. About 4.7% of the sample belongs to the ten largest clones.

The sequence was obtained from a person between 55 and 69 years old with lung adenocarcinoma. The sequenced sample was FFPE invasive lung adenocarcinoma tissue. This sample's cell subset or site label indicates: frankly invasive lung adenocarcinoma (ADC). The chain was built from TRBV19 and TRBJ1-5, with the D segment identity uncertain. The CDR3 in this case is CASSISHARGNQPQHF. Read as DNA, the sequence is TGTGCCAGTAGTATCTCCCACGCGAGAGGCAATCAGCCCCAGCATTTT.